This record looks at one T cell receptor (beta chain) sequence and its context. Its antigen is undetermined. An end of the junction does not agree with germline; a read error may underlie this. This CDR3 contains 14 residues. The V gene's germline CDR1 is WSHSY and CDR2 SAAADI. The data were obtained in a study of tumor-infiltrating lymphocytes in primary liver carcinoma. Study details: Productive TCRbeta reads per sample were roughly 3.5 to 8 million, not differing by tissue. The study, taken as a whole, reports: Reduced overlap was seen in tumor-adjacent and tumor-blood pairs versus tumor region pairs.

With a constant-region primer, TCR beta cDNA was made from 400 to 550 ng of total RNA. It was through three nested multiplex PCR rounds of slightly modified ARM-PCR that TCR beta libraries arose. The first two PCR rounds used TRBV1-TRBV30 forward primers with a C-beta reverse primer, 9 to 10 cycles each. TCRdb analysed the multiplex PCR reads with MiXCR anew, one entry per CDR3 protein. The data hold fewer than 350,000 distinct CDR3 sequences, with 65% observed a single time. Blood RNA came from unsorted whole blood; germline DNA was also extracted. What was collected before surgery was approximately 3.8 milliliters of peripheral blood.

The source material was peripheral blood. The chain joins TRBV10-2 to TRBJ2-7; D tentatively fits TRBD1 or TRBD2 (5 bases each). The clonotype was recovered from a man aged 40-49 years with primary liver carcinoma and hepatitis B virus infection. Written as DNA, the CDR3 is TGCGCCAGCGGTGCGCCAGGGAGCTCCTATGAGCAGTACTTC. It translates to CASGAPGSSYEQYF.